What follows are 23 T cell receptor beta chains derived from one specimen sequenced in a study of shared clonotypes between healthy human individuals. Generated by immunoSEQ multiplex PCR, the TCRdb table keeps only in-frame clones and is missing some. The sample yields approximately 1,500,000 clones, approximately 96% seen once. Sample: naive CD4+ T cells sorted from blood. Subset noted: CD45RA+ positively selected. Receptors were obtained from a young man in good health.

The chain combines TRBV2 with TRBJ2-3; possibly TRBD1 for D (6 bases). Trimming cost V 7 bases and J 0 bases, with 14 bases left between them. Germline V CDR1 and CDR2: SNHLY, FYNNEI. CDR3 length: 15 amino acids. The CDR3 sequence is CASTTGRTSTDTQYF. CDR3 bases: TGTGCCAGCACCACAGGGCGGACTAGCACAGATACGCAGTATTTT.

This clone was seen a few times. The chain carries TRBV6-1 and TRBJ2-3, with D maybe TRBD2 (5 bases). V was clipped by 6 bases and J by 3 bases, with 16 bases between them. The CDR3 is made up of 15 amino acids. Per the germline V gene, CDR1 is MNHNS and CDR2 is SASEGT. The CDR3 spells CASSADPWETDTQYF. DNA of the CDR3: TGTGCCAGCAGCGCCGACCCTTGGGAGACAGATACGCAGTATTTT.

The chain has TRBV28 and TRBJ2-2; D perhaps matches TRBD1 (6 bases). V was clipped by 4 bases and J by 7 bases, with 19 bases between them. The germline V gene encodes CDR1 MDHEN and CDR2 SYDVKM. The CDR3 loop spans 16 amino acids. The CDR3 here is CASSYTSGVTFGELFF. The CDR3 DNA is TGTGCCAGCAGTTATACATCAGGGGTCACGTTCGGGGAGCTGTTTTTT.

This clone showed up just once. J is TRBJ2-7 and V is TRBV19; D may be TRBD1 or TRBD2 (5 bases each). The CDR3 spans 15 residues. Germline assignment: CDR1 LNHDA and CDR2 SQIVND (reference sequence). V lost 5 bases and J 6 bases, leaving 20 bases between the germline ends. The CDR3, as DNA: TGTGCCAGTAGTGACACTCCGGGACGGTCTAGCGAGCAGTACTTC. This codes for CASSDTPGRSSEQYF. Drawing the rest from reference TRBV19 and TRBJ2-7, the complete variable domain is DGGITQSPKYLFRKEGQNVTLSCEQNLNHDAMYWYRQDPGQGLRLIYYSQIVNDFQKGDIAEGYSVSREKKESFPLTVTSAQKNPTAFYLCASSDTPGRSSEQYFGPGTRLTVT.

This CDR3 is CASSPDSSRYGYTF. DNA for the CDR3: TGTGCCAGCAGCCCGGACAGCTCCCGTTATGGCTACACCTTC. The V call is TRBV6-5, the J call TRBJ1-2, with a weak D call TRBD1 (6 bases). The length of the CDR3 is 14 residues. The V and J ends lost 6 bases and 5 bases respectively, with 16 bases between them. CDR1 and CDR2 (germline): MNHEY, SVGAGI.

This sequence joins TRBV10-3 and TRBJ2-1, with TRBD2 matching over 13 bases. Germline V CDR1 and CDR2: ENHRY, SYGVKD. This CDR3 is built from 18 residues. V was clipped by 6 bases and J by 7 bases; unmatched bases: 15. CDR3 region: CAISLLAGGPGLRNEQFF. As DNA, the CDR3 is TGTGCCATCAGCCTACTAGCGGGAGGGCCTGGGTTGAGAAATGAGCAGTTCTTC.

This rearrangement joins TRBV4-1 to TRBJ1-1; 9 bases line up with TRBD1. Germline V gene lookup returns CDR1 MGHRA and CDR2 YSYEKL. There are 15 residues in the CDR3. J gave up 5 bases and V 4 bases, and 8 bases lay outside the gene matches. CDR3 nucleotides: TGCGCCAGCAGCCCGATAGAAGACAGGGGGACTGAAGCTTTCTTT. Translating it yields CASSPIEDRGTEAFF.

The chain joins TRBV2 to TRBJ2-3; possible D gene TRBD1, 5 bases. Germline CDR1 and CDR2: SNHLY and FYNNEI. V gave up 4 bases and J gave up 3 bases, with 11 bases separating them. CDR3 size: 14 residues. CDR3 amino acids: CASSGHGATDTQYF. The CDR3 bases are TGTGCCAGCAGTGGGCATGGGGCAACAGATACGCAGTATTTT. Based on the CDR3 plus reference TRBV2 and TRBJ2-3, the full variable domain is EPEVTQTPSHQVTQMGQEVILRCVPISNHLYFYWYRQILGQKVEFLVSFYNNEISEKSEIFDDQFSVERPDGSNFTLKIRSTKLEDSAMYFCASSGHGATDTQYFGPGTRLTVL.

The V and J genes are TRBV18 and TRBJ2-5; 8 positions agree with TRBD1. Germline CDR1 and CDR2: KGHSH and LQKENI. V was clipped by 3 bases and J by 5 bases; unmatched bases: 8. The CDR3 is 15 residues long. The CDR3 loop reads CASSPDRASWETQYF. The CDR3 DNA is TGTGCCAGCTCACCGGACAGGGCGTCTTGGGAGACCCAGTACTTC.

The gene calls are TRBV10-3 and TRBJ1-2; TRBD1 agrees at 8 bases. The CDR3 is 15 amino acids. The ends lost 4 bases at V and 6 bases at J; junction bases unmatched: 10. Germline lookup yields CDR1 ENHRY and CDR2 SYGVKD. The CDR3 loop is CAISVVGQGPNGYTF. For the CDR3, the DNA is TGTGCCATCAGTGTCGTAGGACAGGGCCCTAATGGCTACACCTTC.

The chain employs TRBV5-1 and TRBJ2-3, with 13 bases aligning to TRBD2. V lost 4 bases, J lost 11 bases, and 16 bases stayed unmatched. CDR3 length: 17 residues. From germline, CDR1 is SGHRS and CDR2 YFSETQ. The CDR3 loop reads CASSTGLAGVNHLRQYF. The CDR3 DNA follows: TGCGCCAGCAGCACCGGACTAGCGGGAGTGAACCACCTGAGGCAGTATTTT. The full variable domain, its missing parts supplied by reference TRBV5-1 and TRBJ2-3, is KAGVTQTPRYLIKTRGQQVTLSCSPISGHRSVSWYQQTPGQGLQFLFEYFSETQRNKGNFPGRFSGRQFSNSRSEMNVSTLELGDSALYLCASSTGLAGVNHLRQYFGPGTRLTVL.

The table lists this clone with a count of one. The chain is built from TRBV28 and TRBJ1-5; D ambiguous. In germline, CDR1 is MDHEN, CDR2 SYDVKM. With 6 bases removed from V and 10 bases from J, the gap between germline ends came to 13 bases. The CDR3 length is 12 residues. CDR3 region: CASSSVVKPQHF. The DNA for the CDR3 is TGTGCCAGCAGCTCCGTAGTAAAACCCCAGCATTTT.

This chain uses TRBV5-1 with TRBJ1-2; 7 bases align to TRBD1. The length of the CDR3 is 14 residues. Germline-derived CDR1 and CDR2 are SGHRS and YFSETQ. The V segment lost 0 bases and the J segment 5 bases; nucleotides outside the gene matches: 4. The chain's CDR3 is CASSLGTGSYGYTF. DNA for the CDR3: TGCGCCAGCAGCTTGGGGACAGGATCTTATGGCTACACCTTC.

The V gene is TRBV29-1, the J gene TRBJ1-5; a weak D match, TRBD1 (5 bases). The CDR3 consists of 13 residues. V dropped 2 bases and J dropped 6 bases, with 11 bases sitting between them. Germline loops: CDR1 SQVTM, CDR2 ANQGSEA. The CDR3 DNA sequence: TGCAGCGTTGAATCAGGGATGGGTCAGCCCCAGCATTTT. Residues: CSVESGMGQPQHF.

The chain has TRBV7-9 and TRBJ2-7, with a possible D match to TRBD1 (7 bases). Germline V lookup: CDR1 SEHNR, CDR2 FQNEAQ (reference sequence). This CDR3 is 14 amino acids long. V was trimmed by 4 bases and J by 2 bases, leaving 12 bases between them. The CDR3: CASSSRGVAYEQYF. The CDR3 coding sequence is TGTGCCAGCAGCTCCAGGGGGGTGGCCTACGAGCAGTACTTC.

The chain couples TRBV5-1 to TRBJ2-5; TRBD1 agrees at 8 bases. Germline lookup yields CDR1 SGHRS and CDR2 YFSETQ. The V segment lost 4 bases and the J segment 5 bases; nucleotides outside the gene matches: 7. The CDR3 covers 14 residues. CDR3 sequence: CASSPTGDSETQYF. In nucleotides, the CDR3 is TGCGCCAGCAGCCCGACAGGGGATTCGGAGACCCAGTACTTC.

CDR3 sequence (DNA): TGTGCCAGCATCGGGACAGATGAAAACTATGGCTACACCTTC. The encoded protein is CASIGTDENYGYTF. This chain links TRBV13 with TRBJ1-2; 7 nucleotides align to TRBD1. The germline CDR1 and CDR2 sequences are PRHDT and FYEKMQ (reference sequence). V lost 7 bases and J lost 2; bases outside the gene matches: 7. The CDR3 runs 14 residues.

V is TRBV28 and J is TRBJ2-7, with D possibly being TRBD2 (6 bases). Trimming left V 6 bases short and J 6 bases short, with 9 bases between. Germline loops: CDR1 MDHEN, CDR2 SYDVKM. The CDR3 totals 11 residues. Here the CDR3 DNA reads TGTGCCAGCAGGGAGGGACTCGAGCAGTACTTC. Amino acid sequence: CASREGLEQYF.

This clone was found once. J is TRBJ1-1 and V is TRBV6-1, with D possibly TRBD1 on 5 matching bases. This CDR3 contains 19 residues. V lost 1 base and J lost 0, with 21 bases in between. Per germline, CDR1 MNHNS and CDR2 SASEGT. The CDR3 protein is CASSEVSYRGSGLNTEAFF. Written as DNA, the CDR3 is TGTGCCAGCAGTGAAGTTTCTTATAGGGGAAGCGGGTTGAACACTGAAGCTTTCTTT.

This chain joins TRBV10-3 and TRBJ2-4; D possibly uses TRBD1 or TRBD2 (5 bases each). V was shortened by 3 bases and J by 5 bases, with 8 bases between the two germline ends. CDR1 is ENHRY, CDR2 SYGVKD, per germline. The CDR3 sequence is 13 residues long. CDR3 in DNA: TGTGCCATCAGTGAAGGGACGGAAAACATTCAGTACTTC. It specifies CAISEGTENIQYF.

The chain uses TRBV5-1 and TRBJ2-5; no reliable D call. There are 15 residues in the CDR3. The V end lost 0 bases, the J end lost 1 base, and 10 bases lay between the germline ends. Per germline, CDR1 SGHRS and CDR2 YFSETQ. The CDR3 region has the DNA TGCGCCAGCAGCTTGGTGCAGGCACTCCAAGAGACCCAGTACTTC. Its translation is CASSLVQALQETQYF.

V gene TRBV7-7 combines with J gene TRBJ2-3; weak D call: TRBD1 (6 bases). The ends were cut back, 3 bases at V and 2 bases at J, with 12 bases in the middle. Germline values: CDR1 SSHAT, CDR2 FNYEAQ (reference sequence). The CDR3 is 15 residues long. In nucleotides, the CDR3 is TGTGCCAGCAGCTTTGGGACATCACTCACAGATACGCAGTATTTT. Its protein is CASSFGTSLTDTQYF.

V usage is TRBV7-2 and J usage is TRBJ1-5; D is uncertain. The germline V gene encodes CDR1 SGHTA and CDR2 FQGNSA. The CDR3 sequence is 13 residues long. V lost 2 bases, J lost 5 bases, and 7 bases lay in between. The CDR3 sequence is CASSLRVDQPQHF. In DNA, the CDR3 is TGTGCCAGCAGCTTAAGGGTTGATCAGCCCCAGCATTTT.